The clone carrying this T cell receptor (beta chain) appeared many times. The antigen remains unidentified. Germline CDR1 reads MDHEN; CDR2 reads SYDVKM. Trimming took off 6 bases at V and 3 bases at J, with 24 bases between the two ends. The CDR3 extends over 17 amino acids. The sample comes from a study of T-cell reconstitution after alpha-beta-depleted transplantation in children. General study results and limits: Fresh T-cell production supplied most of the T-cell counts and diversity seen one year after transplant. For some patients, TCRbeta diversity was high at day 60 because of recipient T cells and thymic progenitors that survived. About two months after transplant, alpha-beta T cells reportedly came from several hundred expanded graft clones.

Unique molecular identifiers were built into the TCRbeta library. TCRdb redid the calling of the PCR reads with MiXCR, one entry per CDR3 protein. The sample lists about 600,000 distinct CDR3 sequences, 10% to 15% occurring once. The sequence came from a male patient younger than 18 who had a stem cell transplant for acute myeloid leukemia, so the T cells may come from the graft donor. Sequencing used PBMCs, mostly from graft donor cells, obtained 360 days after TCRalphabeta/CD19-depleted stem cell transplant. The chain carries TRBV28 and TRBJ2-7, with D perhaps matching TRBD1 (6 bases). The CDR3 coding sequence is TGTGCCAGCAGAGGGGCAGGCCAGGGGTTACTAGTCTACGAGCAGTACTTC. It is translated as CASRGAGQGLLVYEQYF. The whole variable domain, remainder taken from reference TRBV28 and TRBJ2-7, is DVKVTQSSRYLVKRTGEKVFLECVQDMDHENMFWYRQDPGLGLRLIYFSYDVKMKEKGDIPEGYSVSREKKERFSLILESASTNQTSMYLCASRGAGQGLLVYEQYFGPGTRLTVT.